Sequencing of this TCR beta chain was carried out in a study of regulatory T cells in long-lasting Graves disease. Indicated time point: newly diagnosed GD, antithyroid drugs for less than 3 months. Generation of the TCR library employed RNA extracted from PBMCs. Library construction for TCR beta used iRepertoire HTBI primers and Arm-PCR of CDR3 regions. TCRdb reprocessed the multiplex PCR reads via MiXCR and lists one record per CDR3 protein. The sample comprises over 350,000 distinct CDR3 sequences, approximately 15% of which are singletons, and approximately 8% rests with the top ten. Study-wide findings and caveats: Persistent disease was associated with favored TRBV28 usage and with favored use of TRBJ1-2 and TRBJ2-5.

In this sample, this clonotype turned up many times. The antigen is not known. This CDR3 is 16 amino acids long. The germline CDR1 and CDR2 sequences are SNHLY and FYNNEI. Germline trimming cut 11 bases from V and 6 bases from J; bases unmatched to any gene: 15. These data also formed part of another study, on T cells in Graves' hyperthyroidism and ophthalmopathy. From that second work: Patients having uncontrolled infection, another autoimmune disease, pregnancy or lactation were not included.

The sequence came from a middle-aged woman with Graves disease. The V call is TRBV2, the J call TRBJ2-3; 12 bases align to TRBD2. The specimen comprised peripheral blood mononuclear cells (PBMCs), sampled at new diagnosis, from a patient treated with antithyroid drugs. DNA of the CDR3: TGTGCCGCACGGACTCAGACTAGCGGGAGCTCCGATACGCAGTATTTT. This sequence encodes CAARTQTSGSSDTQYF. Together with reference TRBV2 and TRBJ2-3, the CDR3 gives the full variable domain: EPEVTQTPSHQVTQMGQEVILRCVPISNHLYFYWYRQILGQKVEFLVSFYNNEISEKSEIFDDQFSVERPDGSNFTLKIRSTKLEDSAMYFCAARTQTSGSSDTQYFGPGTRLTVL.